A selection of T cell receptor beta chains follows, all from one sample in a study of cytotoxic CD8 clonotypes in ibrutinib-treated CLL. Produced via immunoSEQ multiplex PCR; TCRdb's table is partial and in-frame only. The sample records roughly 190,000 clones, over 60% being singletons. The source was PBMCs, collected after 24 months of ibrutinib treatment. The receptor source for this set is a human donor with chronic lymphocytic leukemia. The CDR3 runs from the conserved cysteine through the conserved F or W. D genes are given only for firm matches. Clone size is shown for a subset of rows, as once, few, many or a class of expanded clone.

j_call v_call d_call clone_size cdr3_nt cdr3_aa
TRBJ2-7 TRBV2 TRBD2 NA TGTGCCAGCAGTGATAGGACTAGCGGGTTACCCTACGAGCAGTACTTC CASSDRTSGLPYEQYF
TRBJ2-3 TRBV30 NA NA TGTGCCTGGAGTCCAACAGATACGCAGTATTTT CAWSPTDTQYF
TRBJ1-2 TRBV18 NA NA TGTGCCAGCTCGGAATCCGGGCCCCGAGTAGGCTACACCTTC CASSESGPRVGYTF
TRBJ1-2 TRBV29-1 TRBD1 NA TGCAGCGTTGAATACAGGGGTGGTGGCTACACCTTC CSVEYRGGGYTF
TRBJ2-7 TRBV27 TRBD2 NA TGTGCCAGCACCGGGACTAGCGGTGAGCAGTACTTC CASTGTSGEQYF
TRBJ2-5 TRBV7-9 TRBD1 NA TGTGCCGACAGGGGTCTCCAAGAGACCCAGTACTTC CADRGLQETQYF
TRBJ2-2 TRBV4-3 NA NA TGCGCCAGCAGCCCCAAGCCCAGCCCCGACACCGGGGAGCTGTTTTTT CASSPKPSPDTGELFF
TRBJ2-7 TRBV4-3 TRBD2 NA TGCGCCAGCAGCCAAGATCTTAAGACTAGCGGGAGGGCCTACGAGCAGTACTTC CASSQDLKTSGRAYEQYF
TRBJ2-3 TRBV7-2 TRBD1 once TGTGCCAGCAGGAGGACAGGGGGTACGCAGTATTTT CASRRTGGTQYF
TRBJ2-7 TRBV29-1 TRBD2 once TGCAGCGTTGTTGGCCTAGCGGGAGTACACGAGCAGTACTTC CSVVGLAGVHEQYF
TRBJ2-1 TRBV18 TRBD1 NA TGTGCCAGCTCACCAGGGACAGGGGGGAACTACAATGAGCAGTTCTTC CASSPGTGGNYNEQFF
TRBJ1-1 TRBV14 NA few TGTGCCAGCAGCCAAGAATCGCGTGGGGGAAAAGCTTTCTTT CASSQESRGGKAFF
TRBJ2-5 TRBV27 NA NA TGTGCCAGCAGCACTCCCGGGGGTCAGACCCAGTACTTC CASSTPGGQTQYF
TRBJ2-7 TRBV11-1 NA NA TGTGCCAGCAGCCCAGACAGATACGAGCAGTACTTC CASSPDRYEQYF
TRBJ2-3 TRBV4-1 NA NA TGCGCCAGCAGCCGTGGGGGAGGAAGTCCTCTTAGCACAGATACGCAGTATTTT CASSRGGGSPLSTDTQYF
TRBJ2-7 TRBV6-5 TRBD2 NA TGTGCCAGCAGTTACCCCACTAGCGGGAGGGCCCGACAGTACTTC CASSYPTSGRARQYF
TRBJ2-1 TRBV27 TRBD2 NA TGTGCCAGCAGTACCACTAGCGGGAGTTTGTACAATGAGCAGTTCTTC CASSTTSGSLYNEQFF
TRBJ2-3 TRBV27 TRBD1 NA TGTGCCAGCAGTGAAGCCGGGACAGGGTTTGTTAATACGCAGTATTTT CASSEAGTGFVNTQYF
TRBJ1-2 TRBV6-1 TRBD1 few TGTGCCAGCAGCAATAGACAGGGCCCCTATGGCTACACCTTC CASSNRQGPYGYTF
TRBJ1-1 TRBV5-1 NA NA TGCGCCAGCAGCTTCTCCTCTAGTGGGGCTTGGAACACTGAAGCTTTCTTT CASSFSSSGAWNTEAFF
TRBJ2-3 TRBV7-2 TRBD2 few TGTGCCAGCAGCTTAGAAAGGCGGGAGATGGATACGCAGTATTTT CASSLERREMDTQYF
TRBJ2-7 TRBV7-8 NA few TGTGCCAGCAGCGGCCGGGACCCCGCGCAGTACTTC CASSGRDPAQYF